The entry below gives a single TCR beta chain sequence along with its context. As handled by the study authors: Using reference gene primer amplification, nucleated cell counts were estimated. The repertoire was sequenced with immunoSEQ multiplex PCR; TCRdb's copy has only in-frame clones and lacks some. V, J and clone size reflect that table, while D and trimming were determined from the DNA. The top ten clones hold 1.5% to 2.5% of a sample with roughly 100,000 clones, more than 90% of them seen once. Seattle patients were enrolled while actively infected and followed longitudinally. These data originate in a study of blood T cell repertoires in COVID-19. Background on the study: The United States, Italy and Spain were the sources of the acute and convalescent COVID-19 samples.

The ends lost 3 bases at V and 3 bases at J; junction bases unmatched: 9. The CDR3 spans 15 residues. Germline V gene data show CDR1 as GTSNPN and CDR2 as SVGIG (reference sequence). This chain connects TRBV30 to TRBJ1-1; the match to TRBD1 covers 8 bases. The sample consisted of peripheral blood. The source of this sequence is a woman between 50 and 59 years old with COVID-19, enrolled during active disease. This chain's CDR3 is CAWRGKRTGYTEAFF. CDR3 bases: TGTGCCTGGAGAGGGAAAAGGACAGGGTACACTGAAGCTTTCTTT.